Below are 32 T cell receptor beta chains sequenced from a single sample in a study of blood T cells in healthy people across ages. The authors ran a second PCR of 7 to 11 cycles using a sample-barcoded 5' primer and a J-beta primer mix. Using its own MiXCR run on the 5' RACE reads, TCRdb lists one record per CDR3 protein. This sample has around 1.1 million distinct CDR3 sequences, with roughly two fifths found just once. The sample was blood. All receptors come from a man younger than 35 in good health.

V usage is TRBV6-6 and J usage is TRBJ2-1; 9 bases match TRBD1. Trimming at V came to 7 bases and at J to 4 bases, leaving 8 bases not matched to a gene. Per the germline V gene, CDR1 is MNHNY and CDR2 is SVGAGI (reference sequence). The CDR3 runs 15 residues. CDR3 DNA: TGTGCCAGCACCGAGGTTGACAGGGGGTACAATGAGCAGTTCTTC. This gives the protein CASTEVDRGYNEQFF.

This clonotype was found once. The chain is built from TRBV6-5 and TRBJ1-6, with D unclear. The CDR3 extends over 14 amino acids. Trimming took 6 bases from V and 7 from J, leaving 13 bases between them. Germline V gives CDR1 MNHEY, CDR2 SVGAGI. In DNA, the CDR3 is TGTGCCAGCAGAGGGTCCCCACGGAATTCACCCCTCCACTTT. This codes for CASRGSPRNSPLHF.

This chain connects TRBV11-3 to TRBJ2-3; D uncertain. This CDR3 is 15 amino acids long. Germline CDR1 SGHNT, CDR2 YENEEA. Trimming removed 0 bases at V and 0 bases at J, with 7 bases between. CDR3 sequence reads: CASSLDAISTDTQYF. CDR3 sequence (DNA): TGTGCCAGCAGCTTAGATGCCATTAGCACAGATACGCAGTATTTT.

The CDR3 sequence is CASTPLFTAGQTSYGYTF. The CDR3 DNA reads as TGTGCCAGCACTCCTCTTTTTACCGCGGGACAGACTTCCTATGGCTACACCTTC. The chain uses TRBV6-1 and TRBJ1-2; the match to TRBD1 covers 7 bases. Looked up from germline, CDR1 is MNHNS and CDR2 is SASEGT. The CDR3 runs to 18 residues. Trimming removed 7 bases from V and 4 bases from J; junction bases left unmatched: 21.

Worth noting for this clonotype: The junction does not match germline at one end; this may be a read error. The chain recombines TRBV12-3 or TRBV12-4 with TRBJ2-3; 9 bases agree with TRBD2. CDR3 length equals 15 residues. The CDR3 DNA reads TGTGCCAGCAGTTTGGCTAGACTAGCGGCAGATATGCAGTATTTT. Protein: CASSLARLAADMQYF.

V gene TRBV30 combines with J gene TRBJ1-4; D remains ambiguous. From germline, CDR1 is GTSNPN and CDR2 SVGIG (reference sequence). Trimming stripped 0 bases from V and 10 bases from J, with 9 bases between. The CDR3 is made up of 12 amino acids. The CDR3 sequence: CAWSVVEGKLFF. The CDR3 nucleotides are TGTGCCTGGAGTGTGGTGGAGGGAAAACTGTTTTTT.

J is TRBJ1-5 and V is TRBV12-3 or TRBV12-4; D is possibly TRBD1 (5 bases). V was trimmed by 3 bases and J by 0 bases, leaving 6 bases between them. The CDR3 has 14 amino acids. This CDR3 is CASSFGTSNQPQHF. CDR3 sequence (DNA): TGTGCCAGCAGTTTTGGGACTAGCAATCAGCCCCAGCATTTT.

Only a few counts were recorded for this clonotype. J is TRBJ1-1 and V is TRBV6-5; D remains unclear. Germline V lookup: CDR1 MNHEY, CDR2 SVGAGI. V dropped 2 bases and J dropped 0 bases, with 7 bases sitting between them. This CDR3 is 14 amino acids long. The CDR3 sequence is CASSYGSVNTEAFF. The CDR3 coding sequence is TGTGCCAGCAGTTACGGGTCAGTGAACACTGAAGCTTTCTTT.

This clonotype appeared a few times. This sequence joins TRBV6-5 and TRBJ2-5; D unclear. The CDR3 covers 14 residues. V gave up 2 bases and J gave up 1 base, with 8 bases separating them. Germline V gives CDR1 MNHEY, CDR2 SVGAGI. CDR3 nucleotides: TGTGCCAGCAGTTACGCTGGCGTCCAAGAGACCCAGTACTTC. Its translation: CASSYAGVQETQYF.

This chain joins TRBV27 and TRBJ1-2, with TRBD1 identical over 12 bases. The CDR3 is made up of 15 amino acids. Germline CDR1 is MNHEY and CDR2 is SMNVEV (reference sequence). V dropped 4 bases and J dropped 8; count of bases not matched to a gene: 8. The CDR3 bases are TGTGCCAGCAGTTCGGCGGGGACAGGGGGCTACGGCTACACCTTC. Translated, it gives CASSSAGTGGYGYTF.

This clonotype showed up just once. The chain links TRBV20-1 to TRBJ2-3; TRBD2 is a possible D gene (5 bases). This CDR3 contains 14 residues. The germline V and J ends were trimmed by 5 bases and 0 bases, with 12 bases remaining between them. In germline, CDR1 is DFQATT, CDR2 SNEGSKA (reference sequence). The CDR3 region has the DNA TGCAGTGCTCCAGGCGGGTCTAGCACAGATACGCAGTATTTT. Residues: CSAPGGSSTDTQYF.

This clonotype was detected once. This chain's CDR3 is CASSPELWDTGELFF. CDR3 bases: TGTGCCAGCTCACCAGAACTCTGGGACACCGGGGAGCTGTTTTTT. The chain carries TRBV18 and TRBJ2-2; D unresolved. Trimming left V 2 bases short and J 3 bases short, with 10 bases between. This CDR3 has 15 residues. Looked up from germline, CDR1 is KGHSH and CDR2 is LQKENI. Together with reference TRBV18 and TRBJ2-2, the CDR3 gives the full variable domain: NAGVMQNPRHLVRRRGQEARLRCSPMKGHSHVYWYRQLPEEGLKFMVYLQKENIIDESGMPKERFSAEFPKEGPSILRIQQVVRGDSAAYFCASSPELWDTGELFFGEGSRLTVL.

The chain employs TRBV10-3 and TRBJ2-2; D not resolved. CDR1 is ENHRY, CDR2 SYGVKD, per germline. The CDR3 is 14 residues long. V shed 6 bases and J shed 1 base, with 9 bases lying between them. CDR3 in DNA: TGTGCCATCAGGCCACAGAAGAACACCGGGGAGCTGTTTTTT. It translates to CAIRPQKNTGELFF.

The chain uses TRBV20-1 and TRBJ2-7; no reliable D call. This CDR3 is built from 12 residues. The germline V gene encodes CDR1 DFQATT and CDR2 SNEGSKA (reference sequence). V shed 5 bases and J shed 3 bases, with 11 bases lying between them. The CDR3 loop reads CSARHDNYEQYF. The CDR3 DNA is TGCAGTGCTCGCCACGACAACTACGAGCAGTACTTC.

The genes are TRBV9 and TRBJ1-6; D is perhaps TRBD1 (5 bases). Germline CDR1 and CDR2: SGDLS and YYNGEE. This CDR3 has 14 residues. V shed 0 bases and J shed 9 bases, with 10 bases lying between them. The CDR3 sequence: CASSVGGRVSPLHF. CDR3 nucleotide sequence: TGTGCCAGCAGCGTAGGCGGCAGGGTTTCACCCCTCCACTTT.

This clonotype came up a few times. The chain links TRBV20-1 to TRBJ1-4; D not certain. The CDR3 is made up of 13 amino acids. Germline lookup yields CDR1 DFQATT and CDR2 SNEGSKA (reference sequence). V lost 4 bases and J lost 8, with 14 bases in between. Here the CDR3 DNA reads TGCAGTGCTATCCCCTCGGAGGAGGAAAAACTGTTTTTT. Protein product: CSAIPSEEEKLFF.

This clonotype appeared a few times. The chain employs TRBV12-3 or TRBV12-4 and TRBJ1-6; perhaps TRBD1 as D (6 bases). V shed 7 bases and J shed 9 bases, with 13 bases lying between them. This CDR3 spans 13 amino acids. Here the CDR3 reads CASTQPRGSPLHF. The CDR3 nucleotides read TGTGCCAGCACCCAACCCAGGGGTTCACCCCTCCACTTT.

With respect to this clonotype: This sequence may be a read error, since a much larger clone differs from it by one base. The rearrangement joins TRBV20-1 to TRBJ2-5, with 8 positions matching TRBD1. The J call may not be correct, given that the DNA end is closer to TRBJ2-1. Germline CDR1 DFQATT, CDR2 SNEGSKA (reference sequence). This CDR3 comprises 15 residues. The DNA for the CDR3 is TGCAGTGCCACAGAACAGGGGGAAATCCAAGAGACCCAGTTCTTC. It codes for CSATEQGEIQETQFF.

The J gene is TRBJ1-4, the V gene TRBV11-2; tentatively, D is TRBD1 (5 bases). Germline CDR1 reads SGHAT; CDR2 reads FQNNGV. CDR3 length equals 15 residues. With 3 bases removed from V and 8 bases from J, the gap between germline ends came to 16 bases. CDR3 in amino acids: CASSFRGARDEKLFF. The DNA of the CDR3 is TGTGCCAGCAGCTTTCGAGGGGCGAGGGACGAAAAACTGTTTTTT.

CDR3 in amino acids: CASSQAFHQVPNTEAFF. The CDR3 coding sequence is TGTGCCAGCAGCCAAGCTTTCCACCAGGTTCCGAACACTGAAGCTTTCTTT. The J gene is TRBJ1-1, the V gene TRBV14; D gene uncertain. Germline V gene data show CDR1 as SGHDN and CDR2 as FVKESK. V was trimmed by 1 base and J by 1 base, leaving 16 bases between them. The CDR3 has 17 residues.

About this clonotype: The junction departs from the called germline gene at one end, perhaps through a read error. V is TRBV12-3 or TRBV12-4 and J is TRBJ1-1; 7 positions match TRBD1. The CDR3 is 15 residues long. DNA for the CDR3: TGTGCCGGCAGTTCCTCCCACACAGGGGCCACTGAAGCTTTCTTT. This sequence encodes CAGSSSHTGATEAFF.

The CDR3 DNA reads TGCAGTGCAACGAAGGGACTAGCGGGGGGGCCATCCGACAATGAGCAGTTCTTC. As protein: CSATKGLAGGPSDNEQFF. V is TRBV20-1 and J is TRBJ2-1, with 16 bases lining up with TRBD2. This CDR3 has 18 residues. Unmatched junction bases numbered 13, after V lost 6 bases and J lost 5 bases. CDR1 is DFQATT, CDR2 SNEGSKA, per germline (reference sequence).

This clonotype turned up a few times. The chain joins TRBV7-9 to TRBJ1-1; no reliable D call. The V end was cut by 0 bases, the J end by 3 bases, with 8 bases between. Germline V gene data show CDR1 as SEHNR and CDR2 as FQNEAQ (reference sequence). CDR3 length: 14 amino acids. In DNA, the CDR3 is TGTGCCAGCAGCTTAGCGCAAAGAGACACTGAAGCTTTCTTT. Translating gives CASSLAQRDTEAFF.

This clonotype was found many times. The genes are TRBV27 and TRBJ2-7; 10 bases are a match to TRBD1. Germline V lookup: CDR1 MNHEY, CDR2 SMNVEV (reference sequence). The CDR3 spans 15 residues. V shed 5 bases and J 2 bases; nucleotides not matched to a gene: 6. The CDR3 bases are TGTGCCAGCAGTCTCGTTGGACAGGGGGCCTACGAGCAGTACTTC. The encoded protein is CASSLVGQGAYEQYF.

This clonotype was seen a few times. The chain uses TRBV6-5 and TRBJ2-1; 8 bases line up with TRBD2. The CDR3 sequence is 16 residues long. Germline assignment: CDR1 MNHEY and CDR2 SVGAGI. J was trimmed by 8 bases and V by 0 bases; bases with no gene match: 9. This CDR3 is CASSYSTGGRGDEQFF. Here the CDR3 DNA reads TGTGCCAGCAGTTACTCGACGGGGGGGCGTGGGGATGAGCAGTTCTTC.

With respect to this clonotype: Just one base apart from a much larger clone, this may be a read error. V usage is TRBV4-2 and J usage is TRBJ1-4, with D possibly being TRBD1 (5 bases). This CDR3 has 19 amino acids. V dropped 3 bases and J dropped 6 bases, with 26 bases sitting between them. Germline CDR1 is LGHNA and CDR2 is YNFKEQ. The CDR3 is CASSQADGGSGWGDEKLFF. The CDR3 DNA is TGTGCCAGCAGCCAGGCTGACGGGGGATCGGGTTGGGGGGATGAAAAACTGTTTTTT.

This clonotype was detected a few times. J is TRBJ1-4 and V is TRBV2; tentative D call: TRBD1 (6 bases). CDR1 is SNHLY, CDR2 FYNNEI, per germline. The CDR3 covers 15 residues. V was trimmed by 5 bases and J by 7 bases, leaving 17 bases between them. CDR3 DNA sequence: TGTGCCAGCAGTTTCCCAGGGGCGCAGAGTGAAAAACTGTTTTTT. Its translation is CASSFPGAQSEKLFF.

This clonotype was recorded only once. The gene calls are TRBV5-6 and TRBJ1-1; D possibly corresponds to TRBD1 (5 bases). Germline V CDR1 and CDR2: SGHDT, YYEEEE. The V gene lost 4 bases and the J gene lost 1 base, with 17 bases spanning the gap. This CDR3 spans 16 amino acids. The CDR3 bases are TGTGCCAGCAGCCTAACGACAGACCTGGGGAACACTGAAGCTTTCTTT. Residues: CASSLTTDLGNTEAFF.

This clonotype was recorded a few times. V gene TRBV12-3 or TRBV12-4 combines with J gene TRBJ1-1, with D perhaps matching TRBD1 (5 bases). The CDR3 is made up of 13 amino acids. The ends were cut back, 8 bases at V and 8 bases at J, with 18 bases in the middle. CDR3 loop: CASPGTAFTEAFF. The CDR3 nucleotides read TGTGCCAGCCCCGGGACGGCGTTTACAGAAGCTTTCTTT.

The chain employs TRBV11-1 and TRBJ2-3; the D is unclear. The germline gives CDR1 SGHAT, CDR2 FQDESV (reference sequence). V lost 4 bases to trimming and J lost 2 bases, with 10 bases between them. This CDR3 is built from 14 residues. CDR3 sequence reads: CASSSTSDTDTQYF. For the CDR3, the DNA is TGTGCCAGCAGCTCCACCTCCGACACAGATACGCAGTATTTT. Full variable domain (missing parts from reference TRBV11-1 and TRBJ2-3): EAEVAQSPRYKITEKSQAVAFWCDPISGHATLYWYRQILGQGPELLVQFQDESVVDDSQLPKDRFSAERLKGVDSTLKIQPAELGDSAMYLCASSSTSDTDTQYFGPGTRLTVL.

In DNA form, the CDR3 reads TGTGCCAGCCAAGTGGCAGAGCCGAACACTGAAGCTTTCTTT. This sequence encodes CASQVAEPNTEAFF. The gene calls are TRBV5-4 and TRBJ1-1; no definite D call. The CDR3 is 14 residues long. V lost 7 bases, J lost 1 base, and 14 bases lay in between. Germline V CDR1 and CDR2: SGHNT, YYREEE (reference sequence).

This clonotype has ten or more counts. This chain links TRBV5-1 with TRBJ2-3; D call uncertain. Germline V gene data show CDR1 as SGHRS and CDR2 as YFSETQ. This CDR3 has 13 amino acids. The V end was cut by 4 bases, the J end by 2 bases, with 8 bases between. The DNA for the CDR3 is TGCGCCAGCAGCATGACAATCACAGATACGCAGTATTTT. Residues: CASSMTITDTQYF.